This T cell receptor (beta chain) was observed in a study of cytomegalovirus exposure and HLA in healthy donors (dated by TCRdb to about 2017). About the investigation overall: According to an earlier analysis of several hundred of the donors, about 179 million T cells yielded over 100 million unique TCR beta sequences and less than 300 Gb of sequence data. An early release covering more than 500 HLA-typed donors comprised about 320 gigabases of sequencing data and roughly 86 million unique TCR sequences. Of the 398 genotyped donors, approximately 83% fell in the genetic ancestry cluster associated with self-reported Caucasian donors. The aim of the study was to test whether cataloging public T cell receptors could identify signatures of past pathogen exposure. The T cell repertoires of 700 or so subjects were profiled by immunosequencing and related to cytomegalovirus serostatus. A separate validation cohort of 90 to 150 different subjects was used in addition to the approximately 700-subject first cohort. The study combined high-throughput TCR immunosequencing, statistical association of individual TCRs with disease status, and machine learning to predict cytomegalovirus infection status. To study patterns of TCR occurrence, a later analysis re-analyzed previously published TCR beta repertoires from 666 donors and added high-resolution HLA genotyping. Rather than using new phenotypic data, the later analysis identified candidate immune exposures from TCR beta sequences and from how often those sequences occurred across donors. An earlier analysis of 587 of the donors used high-throughput TCR beta sequencing to judge whether each TCR beta V gene segment behaved as functional or pseudogenic. Donor age, sex, ethnicity and CMV serostatus were collected together with the repertoire data. In a later genetic analysis, genome-wide SNP genotypes for about 55% of the 666 donors were used, and that subset was treated as a discovery cohort. All discovery cohort repertoires had been generated on a single sequencing platform. Class I and class II HLA loci were covered by the typing at four-digit resolution. Typing coverage varied by locus: roughly 629-640 donors for A, B, C, DRB1 and DQB1; some 520 for DQA1; around 570 for DPA1; roughly 450 for DPB1. Because of strong linkage in the cohort, roughly five DR-DQ haplotypes were treated as single units for association and clustering. Across some 400 genotyped donors of the cohort, an average of 235,054 unique TCR beta nucleotide sequences per donor were sequenced, and 15% to 20% of those sequences were non-productive.

The cohort comprised several hundred healthy bone marrow donors. At the time of sampling, every cohort member was nominally healthy, though immune exposures that went unrecorded were likely present. The donor was CMV seronegative and belonged to the group of more than 300 seronegative cohort members. A peripheral blood sample was collected from each donor, and TCR beta sequencing was performed on peripheral blood mononuclear cells. Genomic DNA extraction from the blood cell samples was performed with the Qiagen DNeasy Blood Extraction Kit. This clone was seen a few times. The specificity of this receptor is unknown. Per-base quality was not reported, and no clone a single base away is much larger than it. Inclusive of the bounding cysteine and phenylalanine, the CDR3 is 13 residues long. CDR3 DNA only is kept here, 39 bases in frame from base 1. V loses 5 bases of germline sequence and J loses 7 bases, and the interval between the two ends is 9 bases. For CDR1 and CDR2, the germline V gene (reference sequence) lists MNHEY and SMNVEV.

Points the paper makes about the study in general: The sequencing pipeline was judged likely to have produced a cluster of highly shared sequence variants as a technical artifact. At a false discovery rate of 0.05, a later analysis linked roughly 17,000 TCR beta sequences to specific HLA alleles. According to a later analysis, most CMV-associated TCR beta chains appeared to be HLA-restricted, and the HLA associations seemed to be driven largely by CMV exposure. Compared with the approximately 670-donor mean, donors in an Asian-associated ancestry cluster had fewer N-insertions in productive TCRs, according to a later genetic analysis. The 87-base-pair reads could not distinguish some IMGT-functional V segments, including TRBV6-2 and TRBV6-3, so those segments were excluded. Roughly uniform sequencing depth across donors was assumed in presence/absence analyses, although this assumption may not hold. Broadly in line with IMGT annotations, most TCR beta V segments showed up in productive rearrangements about 87% or about 30% of the time in an earlier analysis of roughly 590 of the donors. Correlated functional status among segregating V segments might be attributable to linkage disequilibrium, but an unknown experimental factor could not be ruled out. A few of the identified cytomegalovirus-associated TCR beta chains were confirmed in vitro to be specific for cytomegalovirus antigens. A later analysis found that HLA-associated TCR beta chains were more clonally expanded and had lower generation probabilities than equally common non-associated chains. According to a later analysis, TCR association rates differed among HLA loci, with DRB1 alleles showing the most associated TCRs and HLA-C alleles showing the fewest. A further reported finding was that TCR beta sequences accurately predicted the HLA-A and HLA-B alleles for most subjects in the first cohort. For the cohort, immune exposure information was limited to CMV serostatus. Across donors, most TCR sequences were observed very rarely, whereas some public TCRs were present in many individuals. The classifier was reported to diagnose cytomegalovirus status with high specificity and sensitivity in both the original cohort and the validation cohort. The authors suggested that the approach could potentially be extended to other disease states and immunological phenotypes. The earlier analysis of 587 of the donors excluded roughly 17 rarely observed V segments, including chromosome 9 orphons, because counts were too low. When HLA alleles, especially DR and DQ, strongly co-occurred, attributing TCR associations to individual alleles was difficult. Only TCR beta chains were sequenced in this cohort, and the absence of alpha or paired-chain data limited detectable features. In a later genetic analysis, a missense DCLRE1C variant was associated with V-gene and J-gene trimming of TCR beta chains, and the association was replicated in an independent cohort. Because HLA typing was unavailable for some donors at each locus, only the typed subset was used in association tests. Several of the top co-occurrence clusters appeared to be linked to parvovirus B19, influenza, CMV and Epstein-Barr virus, according to a later analysis. A total of around 150 TCR beta chains were listed by the study as associated with cytomegalovirus.

The method was the immunoSEQ multiplex PCR assay. For the multiplex PCR, a mixture combining 60 forward primers for TCR Vbeta segments and 13 reverse primers for TCR Jbeta segments was used. A multiplex PCR assay on genomic DNA amplified the CDR3 region of rearranged TCR beta genes. The amplified TCR beta libraries were sequenced on the Illumina HiSeq System as 87-base-pair reads. For the original study's pipeline: A later analysis counted approximately 74 million unique TCR beta chains across the 666 repertoires, and about 10 million of these chains were shared by at least two donors. Raw reads were error-corrected and collapsed into unique sequences by a nearest-neighbor algorithm in which closely related sequences were merged to remove PCR and sequencing errors. To assign V, D and J gene segments, CDR3 sequences were aligned to IMGT reference sequences. For a sequence to be retained, at least a six-nucleotide match to both a V gene segment and a J gene segment was required. A rearrangement counted as productive if the CDR3 had no stop codons and remained in frame with V and J, and every other rearrangement counted as non-productive. CDR3 was defined by IMGT convention, running from the second conserved V-encoded cysteine to the conserved J-encoded phenylalanine. Sequences without an unambiguous match to a single V gene segment were excluded from the earlier analysis of 450 to 750 of the donors. In an earlier analysis of approximately 550 of the donors, V segments were called functional above 56.7% productive rearrangements and were called segregating when the between-donor standard deviation exceeded 5%. A statistical classification framework was built to diagnose cytomegalovirus status from the catalog of TCR beta chain sequences. A later analysis assigned V and J genes by comparing TCR nucleotide sequences with IMGT/GENE-DB human TR gene sequences. A later analysis assigned CDR3 sequences and most-parsimonious VDJ recombination scenarios with the TCRdist pipeline. In a later analysis, each TCR beta chain was defined by its CDR3 amino acid sequence together with its V-gene family, and reads without a unique V-gene family were excluded. To address suspected cross-contamination and a sequencing artifact, a later analysis removed a few hundred highly shared, low-generation-probability nucleotide sequences. For each public chain, a later analysis derived a clonal expansion index from normalized ranks of inferred template counts within each repertoire. Generation probabilities in a later analysis came from a VDJ recombination model fitted to out-of-frame rearrangements, and those results were checked against IGoR. Hypergeometric tests were used in a later analysis to score TCR-TCR, TCR-HLA and TCR-CMV co-occurrence, with a repertoire-size bias correction applied to the TCR pairs. False discovery rates were estimated in a later analysis by permuting HLA or CMV assignments 20 times. A later analysis grouped co-occurring TCRs with DBSCAN, adding TCRdist sequence similarity when clustering within HLA-allele-positive subsets. Repertoires with fewer than 30,000 or more than 120,000 public chains were left out of co-occurrence clustering, as were about five repertoires with anomalous nucleotide sharing. TCRdb took this table from immuneACCESS and kept in-frame rearrangements with V and J called. Such tables lack part of the clones; where checked against another copy, unresolved V genes explain under half of the gap, and the rest is unexplained. The DNA gave D and trimming, while V, J and clone size come from that table. This sample has 100,000 or so clones in its table, and about four fifths of those were observed once. About 7.3% of the sample goes to the ten largest clones.

The receptor was derived from a man between 25 and 39 years old in good health and CMV-seronegative. Recombination connected TRBV27 to TRBJ1-6; the D gene cannot be resolved reliably. The specimen sequenced was PBMCs. Read as DNA, the sequence is TGTGCCAGCAGTCGGGATTGGAATTCACCCCTCCACTTT. Translated, this is CASSRDWNSPLHF.